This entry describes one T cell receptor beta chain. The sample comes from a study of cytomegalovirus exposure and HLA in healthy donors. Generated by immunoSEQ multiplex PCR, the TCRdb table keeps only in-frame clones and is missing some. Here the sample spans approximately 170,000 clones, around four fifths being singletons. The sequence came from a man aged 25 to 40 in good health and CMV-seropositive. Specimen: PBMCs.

DNA for the CDR3: TGTGCCAGCAGAGGGGACAGCCGAACCTACGAGCAGTACTTC. Translated: CASRGDSRTYEQYF. This rearrangement joins TRBV2 to TRBJ2-7; TRBD1 aligns across 7 bases. The CDR3 is 14 amino acids. The V gene's germline CDR1 is SNHLY and CDR2 FYNNEI. J lost 2 bases, V lost 6 bases, and 7 bases had no gene match.